In this sample, the clone carrying this T cell receptor (beta chain) turned up a few times. The antigen is undetermined. One end of the junction fails to match germline, which may point to a read error. Unique molecular identifiers tagged individual cDNA molecules. Via MiXCR, TCRdb re-called the 5' RACE reads, giving one row per CDR3 protein. The top ten hold about 10% of the sample, which has about 23,000 distinct CDR3 sequences, about 5.1% seen once. Germline values: CDR1 DFQATT, CDR2 SNEGSKA (reference sequence). The CDR3 is 15 residues long. This entry comes from a study of early T cells in non-severe SARS-CoV-2 infection. Whole-study context: Sequencing used unsorted whole-blood bulk RNA, so chains lack pairing.

The study, taken as a whole, reports: Matching against VDJdb likely underestimated virus-specific expansions, favoring anti-spike CD8.

The receptor was isolated from an adult who was a healthcare worker with PCR-confirmed SARS-CoV-2 infection or an uninfected control (not recorded which). The sequenced sample was whole blood. V and J are TRBV20-1 and TRBJ1-1, with D possibly matching TRBD1 (5 bases). CDR3 loop: CSARDGSGRVPEAFF. Written as DNA, the CDR3 is TGCAGTGCCAGAGACGGTTCTGGCAGGGTACCCGAAGCTTTCTTT.